In this sample, the clone carrying this T cell receptor beta chain turned up many times. Its antigen is still unknown. The data derive from a study of early T cells in non-severe SARS-CoV-2 infection. About the research overall: Bulk RNA from unsorted whole blood was sequenced; chains were unpaired.

The study's findings and limits: Missing private and CD4 specificities, VDJdb matching favored anti-spike CD8 responses.

Researchers tagged individual cDNA molecules with unique molecular identifiers. One entry per CDR3 protein, called by TCRdb with MiXCR from the 5' RACE reads. This sample yields about 45,000 distinct CDR3 sequences, of which 11% are seen a single time; 21% belongs to the top ten. CDR1 SEHNR and CDR2 FQNEAQ come from the germline V gene (reference sequence). Losses at the gene ends were 10 bases for V and 6 bases for J; bases not matched to a gene: 16. This CDR3 spans 15 amino acids. What was sequenced was whole blood. The V gene is TRBV7-9, the J gene TRBJ2-3; 7 nucleotides align to TRBD1. The source is an adult who was a healthcare worker with PCR-confirmed SARS-CoV-2 infection or an uninfected control (not recorded which). The CDR3 is CAIRLGQPEGDTQYF. CDR3 sequence (DNA): TGTGCCATTCGCTTGGGACAGCCCGAGGGTGATACGCAGTATTTT.